This T cell receptor (beta chain) derives from a study of T cell responses to AZD1222 COVID-19 vaccine. With 7 bases removed from V and 2 bases from J, the gap between germline ends came to 12 bases. The CDR3 length is 13 residues. The germline V gene has CDR1 GTSNPN and CDR2 SVGIG (reference sequence). To note about this clone: The antigen is undetermined.

Data came from immunoSEQ multiplex PCR; TCRdb stores just in-frame clones and leaves some out. The sample records fewer than 150,000 clones, more than 80% being singletons. Study results and caveats: Just 5 to 7 people given AZD1222 tested seropositive at baseline. Possibly, clonal diversity was underestimated; donors were largely white British and included more females.

Source: peripheral blood, taken on day 0 of AZD1222 vaccination. This chain links TRBV30 with TRBJ1-3, with D uncertain. This clonotype was sampled from an adult in good health. The CDR3 sequence: CASSHRAGNTIYF. In DNA form, the CDR3 reads TGTGCCTCCAGTCACCGGGCTGGAAACACCATATATTTT.